Listed below are T cell receptor beta chains from one sample, sequenced in a study of spatial heterogeneity in lung cancer. TCRdb fed the 5' RACE reads into MiXCR, producing one record per CDR3 protein. The sample includes tens of thousands of distinct CDR3 sequences, less than 9% of them seen just once. This material consisted of PBMCs, taken at surgery. Receptors originate from a female donor with early-stage non-small cell lung cancer. The CDR3 runs from the conserved cysteine through the conserved F or W. A D gene is named only where the DNA matches it firmly. Clone size appears in some rows only: once, few, many, or a class for an expanded clone.

J: TRBJ1-5; size: many; V: TRBV5-6; D: TRBD1; DNA: TGTGCCAGCAGCTCAACAGGGGGCCGGCAGCCCCAGCATTTT; CDR3: CASSSTGGRQPQHF
J: TRBJ2-6; size: many; V: TRBV7-9; D: NA; DNA: TGTGCCAGCAGCCTAGGTGTTGGCTCTGGGGCCAACGTCCTGACTTTC; CDR3: CASSLGVGSGANVLTF
J: TRBJ1-6; size: many; V: TRBV2; D: NA; DNA: TGTGCCAGCAGCCGGGACAATTCACCCCTCCACTTT; CDR3: CASSRDNSPLHF
J: TRBJ1-5; size: many; V: TRBV19; D: TRBD1; DNA: TGTGCCAGTAGTGCACAGGGGGATCAGCCCCAGCATTTT; CDR3: CASSAQGDQPQHF
J: TRBJ2-1; size: many; V: TRBV9; D: NA; DNA: TGTGCCAGCAGCCCTTGGACAGGACTAGGGGCTAACAATGAGCAGTTCTTC; CDR3: CASSPWTGLGANNEQFF
J: TRBJ2-7; size: few; V: TRBV27; D: NA; DNA: TGTGCCAGCAGTCTCACCATATCCCACGAGCAGTACTTC; CDR3: CASSLTISHEQYF
J: TRBJ2-5; size: many; V: TRBV6-6; D: TRBD1; DNA: TGTGCCAGCAGCCCAGGGGACAGATCAGGGCCCCAGTACTTC; CDR3: CASSPGDRSGPQYF
J: TRBJ2-5; size: many; V: TRBV2; D: NA; DNA: TGTGCCAGCAGTGACCCTAGTACCGAGACCCAGTACTTC; CDR3: CASSDPSTETQYF
J: TRBJ1-6; size: NA; V: TRBV27; D: NA; DNA: TGTGCCAGCGGCCCAACATCCAGCTCCTATAATTCACCCCTCCACTTT; CDR3: CASGPTSSSYNSPLHF
J: TRBJ2-1; size: NA; V: TRBV29-1; D: TRBD2; DNA: TGCAGCGTTGTTGGATTGCGGACTAGCGGGGTCAGTCGGAATGAGCAGTTCTTC; CDR3: CSVVGLRTSGVSRNEQFF
J: TRBJ1-3; size: many; V: TRBV15; D: NA; DNA: TGTGCCACCAGCAGCAGACAGGAACGATTTGGAAACACCATATATTTT; CDR3: CATSSRQERFGNTIYF
J: TRBJ2-3; size: few; V: TRBV7-9; D: NA; DNA: TGTGCCAGCAGCCCCGGACAGACTAGCACAGATACGCAGTATTTT; CDR3: CASSPGQTSTDTQYF
J: TRBJ2-5; size: once; V: TRBV11-3; D: NA; DNA: TGTGCCAGCAGCTTAGCAGGTCCGGGTGGAGAGACCCAGTACTTC; CDR3: CASSLAGPGGETQYF
J: TRBJ1-4; size: few; V: TRBV7-9; D: NA; DNA: TGTGCCAGCGCAGGGATAGCTAATGAAAAACTGTTTTTT; CDR3: CASAGIANEKLFF
J: TRBJ1-4; size: many; V: TRBV21-1; D: NA; DNA: TGTGCCAGCAGCAAACGAAAACCGGGGGACAGGGGGCATACTAATGAAAAACTGTTTTTT; CDR3: CASSKRKPGDRGHTNEKLFF
J: TRBJ2-1; size: many; V: TRBV7-7; D: NA; DNA: TGTGCTAGCAGCTTAGGGGGACTTTACAATGAGCAGTTCTTC; CDR3: CASSLGGLYNEQFF
J: TRBJ2-2; size: many; V: TRBV3-2; D: NA; DNA: TGTGCCAGCAGCAAGAACCGGGACAGGGATCCCGGGGAGCTGTTTTTT; CDR3: CASSKNRDRDPGELFF
J: TRBJ2-6; size: NA; V: TRBV6-1; D: NA; DNA: TGTGCCAGCAGTGAACGAGGTTTTACTGGGGCCAACGTCCTGACTTTC; CDR3: CASSERGFTGANVLTF
J: TRBJ1-1; size: many; V: TRBV29-1; D: NA; DNA: TGCAGCGTTGAAGCGATGCGCTATGGATGGGCTTTCTTT; CDR3: CSVEAMRYGWAFF
J: TRBJ2-7; size: few; V: TRBV15; D: NA; DNA: TGTGCCACCAGCATCCTCGCGGGGCGGCGGGGCTACGAGCAGTACTTC; CDR3: CATSILAGRRGYEQYF
J: TRBJ2-2; size: many; V: TRBV12-3/TRBV12-4; D: TRBD1; DNA: TGTGCCAGCATCGACAGGGGTACTCCCGGGGAGCTGTTTTTT; CDR3: CASIDRGTPGELFF
J: TRBJ1-2; size: many; V: TRBV30; D: NA; DNA: TGTGCCTCAACCATGGGAGCTAACTATGGCTACACCTTC; CDR3: CASTMGANYGYTF
J: TRBJ1-3; size: many; V: TRBV14; D: NA; DNA: TGTGCCAGCAGCCAAGGAAACACCATATATTTT; CDR3: CASSQGNTIYF
J: TRBJ2-4; size: many; V: TRBV7-2; D: NA; DNA: TGTGCCAGCAGCTTAGGTGGTTTAGCCAAAAACATTCAGTACTTC; CDR3: CASSLGGLAKNIQYF
J: TRBJ2-5; size: few; V: TRBV7-9; D: NA; DNA: TGTGCCAGCAGCTCCCCCCCAGGGGCAGGCGAGCGGGTCCAAGAGACCCAGTACTTC; CDR3: CASSSPPGAGERVQETQYF
J: TRBJ1-2; size: NA; V: TRBV18; D: NA; DNA: TGTGCCAGCACACAGCAGGGCCCTCTCTATGGCTACACCTTC; CDR3: CASTQQGPLYGYTF
J: TRBJ2-7; size: few; V: TRBV6-5; D: NA; DNA: TGTGGGACCGGGCGGACCAACTCCTACGAGCAGTACTTC; CDR3: CGTGRTNSYEQYF
J: TRBJ2-7; size: few; V: TRBV21-1; D: NA; DNA: TGTGCCAGCAGCACGCCGTATGTGCAGGCCGGGATTGCTTACTCCTACGAGCAGTACTTC; CDR3: CASSTPYVQAGIAYSYEQYF
J: TRBJ2-1; size: many; V: TRBV29-1; D: NA; DNA: TGCAGCGTTGAGAGGGTTGGGACGAATGAGCAGTTCTTC; CDR3: CSVERVGTNEQFF
J: TRBJ2-1; size: NA; V: TRBV5-1; D: NA; DNA: TGCGCCAGCAGCCGAAATGCGGACAATGAGCAGTTCTTC; CDR3: CASSRNADNEQFF
J: TRBJ2-1; size: few; V: TRBV2; D: TRBD2; DNA: TGTGCCAGCAGTGAGGTTACAAGCGGGGGGCATGAGCAGTTCTTC; CDR3: CASSEVTSGGHEQFF
J: TRBJ1-6; size: few; V: TRBV20-1; D: NA; DNA: TGCAGTGCTAGACAGGGGAAGGTTTCACCCCTCCACTTT; CDR3: CSARQGKVSPLHF
J: TRBJ2-3; size: many; V: TRBV5-1; D: NA; DNA: TGCGCCAGCAGCTTGGCGGCGGGACTCAGCACAGATACGCAGTATTTT; CDR3: CASSLAAGLSTDTQYF
J: TRBJ1-5; size: few; V: TRBV28; D: TRBD1; DNA: TGTGCCAGCAGTTCATACCCGGACAGGCTCCAGCCCCAGCATTTT; CDR3: CASSSYPDRLQPQHF
J: TRBJ2-6; size: many; V: TRBV6-5; D: NA; DNA: TGTGCCAGCAGTCCCATGCGGGGTTTACCCTCTGGGGCCAACGTCCTGACTTTC; CDR3: CASSPMRGLPSGANVLTF
J: TRBJ2-7; size: NA; V: TRBV7-3; D: NA; DNA: TGTGCCAGCAGCCCATCCGGGACACCTAACTACGAGCAGTACTTC; CDR3: CASSPSGTPNYEQYF
J: TRBJ2-1; size: many; V: TRBV4-1; D: TRBD2; DNA: TGCGCCAGCAGCCAAGGGGGGGGACTGAGCTCCTACAATGAGCAGTTCTTC; CDR3: CASSQGGGLSSYNEQFF
J: TRBJ2-4; size: many; V: TRBV4-2; D: NA; DNA: TGTGCCAGCAGCCAAGAGGGAGCGGCGGAAAACATTCAGTACTTC; CDR3: CASSQEGAAENIQYF
J: TRBJ2-5; size: many; V: TRBV10-3; D: NA; DNA: TGTGCCATCAGTGATTTTGCTGGAGAGACCCAGTACTTC; CDR3: CAISDFAGETQYF
J: TRBJ2-7; size: many; V: TRBV2; D: TRBD1; DNA: TGTGCCAGCAGTCGACAGGGGTCCCAAACCTACGAGCAGTACTTC; CDR3: CASSRQGSQTYEQYF
J: TRBJ2-3; size: many; V: TRBV12-3/TRBV12-4; D: NA; DNA: TGTGCCAGCAGTTTAAGACGGGCGGCAGATACGCAGTATTTT; CDR3: CASSLRRAADTQYF
J: TRBJ2-1; size: few; V: TRBV19; D: TRBD1; DNA: TGTGCCAGTAGTATCATGGGACAGGGGTACAATGAGCAGTTCTTC; CDR3: CASSIMGQGYNEQFF
J: TRBJ1-1; size: many; V: TRBV19; D: TRBD1; DNA: TGTGCCAGTAGTTTACAAGACAGGGCTGAAGCTTTCTTT; CDR3: CASSLQDRAEAFF
J: TRBJ2-3; size: NA; V: TRBV7-8; D: NA; DNA: TGTGCCAGCAGCTCCTTGGGGGGAATAAGCACAGATACGCAGTATTTT; CDR3: CASSSLGGISTDTQYF
J: TRBJ2-3; size: NA; V: TRBV4-3; D: NA; DNA: TGCGCCAGCAGCCAAACGTTAGCGGTTACAGATACGCAGTATTTT; CDR3: CASSQTLAVTDTQYF
J: TRBJ2-5; size: few; V: TRBV7-9; D: NA; DNA: TGTGCCAGCAGCTTAGATCTGGACGGGACCCAGTACTTC; CDR3: CASSLDLDGTQYF
J: TRBJ1-2; size: many; V: TRBV12-3/TRBV12-4; D: TRBD1; DNA: TGTGCCAGCACCCCGGACAGGGTCGGGGGCTACACCTTC; CDR3: CASTPDRVGGYTF
J: TRBJ2-7; size: many; V: TRBV28; D: NA; DNA: TGTGCCAGCAGTTTACCGGACTCCTTTAACGAGCAGTACTTC; CDR3: CASSLPDSFNEQYF
J: TRBJ2-1; size: few; V: TRBV2; D: TRBD1; DNA: TGTGCCTCATCCGGGACAGGGATCAATGAGCAGTTCTTC; CDR3: CASSGTGINEQFF
J: TRBJ2-7; size: NA; V: TRBV5-1; D: NA; DNA: TGCGCCAGCAGCTTGGCCGGAGGTAGCGGCTACGAGCAGTACTTC; CDR3: CASSLAGGSGYEQYF
J: TRBJ2-7; size: few; V: TRBV6-2/TRBV6-3; D: NA; DNA: TGTGCCAGCAGTTCTCGGGGTCCGGGCGAGCAGTACTTC; CDR3: CASSSRGPGEQYF